This T cell receptor (beta chain) comes out of a study of cytomegalovirus exposure and HLA in healthy donors. On the study more broadly: A later analysis reported the 100 to 150 validation repertoires used the same platform as the roughly 700 first-cohort repertoires.

The CDR3 consists of 15 residues. General study points: In a later analysis, first-cohort TCR clusters were found to tend to co-occur in the 100 to 150 validation repertoires. Among the CMV-associated chains, a few were confirmed in vitro as specific for CMV antigens.

A note on this clone: What it binds is unknown.

Clones were read by immunoSEQ multiplex PCR, and TCRdb kept only the in-frame ones, dropping some. The sample comprises roughly 70,000 clones, roughly 96% of which are singletons, and around 2.4% rests with the top ten. J is TRBJ2-7 and V is TRBV21-1; the table gives TRBD1 as D, unverified against the DNA. TRBV21-1 is a known pseudogene. Material for sequencing was PBMCs. The source of this sequence is a man between 18 and 29 years old in good health and CMV-seronegative. The CDR3 here is CASSKGDRGPYEQYF. The CDR3 bases are TGTGCCAGCAGCAAAGGGGACAGGGGGCCCTACGAGCAGTACTTC.